These 7 T cell receptor beta chains share one sample of origin, sequenced in a study of shared clonotypes between healthy human individuals. Here immunoSEQ multiplex PCR was the method, and the copy in TCRdb shows in-frame clones only, minus some. The top ten clones hold approximately 12% of a sample with about 510,000 clones, more than 65% of them seen once. The sequencing input was PBMCs. These receptors all stem from a woman aged 40 to 55 in good health. Some clones in this sample may be carry-over from other donors' samples.

As to this clone: The sample holds other DNA sequences that translate to the same CDR3. This chain joins TRBV28 and TRBJ2-1, with D unclear. The ends were cut back, 7 bases at V and 0 bases at J, with 7 bases in the middle. CDR1 and CDR2 from the germline V gene are MDHEN and SYDVKM. The CDR3 runs 13 residues. In nucleotides, the CDR3 is TGTGCCAGCAAGGCTAGCTCCTACAATGAGCAGTTCTTC. Translating gives CASKASSYNEQFF. Combining the CDR3 with reference TRBV28 and TRBJ2-1 gives the whole variable domain DVKVTQSSRYLVKRTGEKVFLECVQDMDHENMFWYRQDPGLGLRLIYFSYDVKMKEKGDIPEGYSVSREKKERFSLILESASTNQTSMYLCASKASSYNEQFFGPGTRLTVL.

This chain joins TRBV7-8 and TRBJ1-2, with D maybe TRBD1 (5 bases). The length of the CDR3 is 13 residues. Per the germline V gene, CDR1 is SGHVS and CDR2 is FQNEAQ. V shed 0 bases and J shed 7 bases, with 9 bases lying between them. The CDR3: CASSLAGDSGYTF. CDR3 coding DNA: TGTGCCAGCAGCTTAGCAGGGGACTCTGGCTACACCTTC. The variable domain in full, with the rest retrieved from reference TRBV7-8 and TRBJ1-2, is GAGVSQSPRYKVAKRGQDVALRCDPISGHVSLFWYQQALGQGPEFLTYFQNEAQLDKSGLPSDRFFAERPEGSVSTLKIQRTQQEDSAVYLCASSLAGDSGYTFGSGTRLTVV.

This sequence joins TRBV19 and TRBJ2-5; 12 bases map to TRBD2. Unmatched junction bases numbered 3, after V lost 9 bases and J lost 4 bases. Looked up from germline, CDR1 is LNHDA and CDR2 is SQIVND (reference sequence). This CDR3 has 13 residues. The CDR3 region is CARPTSGRETQYF. The CDR3 region has the DNA TGTGCCAGACCGACTAGCGGGAGAGAGACCCAGTACTTC.

The chain uses TRBV4-1 and TRBJ2-5; perhaps TRBD2 as D (6 bases). The J call could be wrong; TRBJ2-7 is a better fit for the DNA end. This CDR3 contains 19 residues. Germline assignment: CDR1 MGHRA and CDR2 YSYEKL. The CDR3 DNA reads as TGCGCCAGCAGCCAAAAGGTGGAGGGACCAACAACTAACTTCTACGAGCAGTACTTC. Amino acid sequence: CASSQKVEGPTTNFYEQYF.

The rearrangement links TRBV9 to TRBJ1-2, with TRBD1 matching 10 bases. From germline, CDR1 is SGDLS and CDR2 YYNGEE. This CDR3 has 14 amino acids. The V gene end was trimmed by 0 bases and the J gene end by 8 bases; junction bases not matched to a gene: 4. In DNA, the CDR3 is TGTGCCAGCAGCGTAGGGGACAGGGGCGAGGGCTACACCTTC. Translation: CASSVGDRGEGYTF.

The chain employs TRBV11-1 and TRBJ2-7, with 7 nucleotides matching TRBD2. Germline assignment: CDR1 SGHAT and CDR2 FQDESV (reference sequence). V lost 4 bases to trimming and J lost 3 bases; unmatched junction nucleotides: 6. There are 14 residues in the CDR3. CDR3 sequence: CASSSPGLNYEQYF. Written as DNA, the CDR3 is TGTGCCAGCAGCTCCCCGGGACTAAACTACGAGCAGTACTTC.

CDR3 bases: TGTGCCAGCAGCTTGGGTTCCTCTGGCACAGATACGCAGTATTTT. It yields the protein CASSLGSSGTDTQYF. The chain employs TRBV7-6 and TRBJ2-3; D remains unclear. This CDR3 is 15 amino acids long. Looked up from germline, CDR1 is SGHVS and CDR2 is FNYEAQ. The germline V and J ends were trimmed by 3 bases and 1 base, with 11 bases remaining between them. The full variable domain, rest sourced from reference TRBV7-6 and TRBJ2-3, is GAGVSQSPRYKVTKRGQDVALRCDPISGHVSLYWYRQALGQGPEFLTYFNYEAQQDKSGLPNDRFSAERPEGSISTLTIQRTEQRDSAMYRCASSLGSSGTDTQYFGPGTRLTVL.